The rows below give T cell receptor beta chains drawn from one sample of a study of blood T cell repertoires in COVID-19. Here immunoSEQ multiplex PCR was the method, and the copy in TCRdb shows in-frame clones only, minus some. This table holds some 150,000 clones, about 88% found once. The specimen sequenced was peripheral blood. The origin of the receptors is a human donor with acute or convalescent COVID-19. The donor label of this sample is uncertain. CDR3s include the opening cysteine and the closing phenylalanine or tryptophan. D genes are given only for firm matches. Expanded clones are given a class, and other clones once, few, many or no size at all.

j_gene: TRBJ2-3; d_gene: TRBD2; abundance: NA; v_gene: TRBV9; CDR3aa: CASSASGGDTDTQYF; CDR3nt: TGTGCCAGCAGCGCAAGCGGGGGGGACACAGATACGCAGTATTTT
j_gene: TRBJ1-4; d_gene: TRBD1; abundance: NA; v_gene: TRBV11-2; CDR3aa: CASSTPGTANEKLFF; CDR3nt: TGTGCCAGCAGCACCCCCGGGACAGCAAATGAAAAACTGTTTTTT
j_gene: TRBJ2-1; d_gene: NA; abundance: NA; v_gene: TRBV6-2/TRBV6-3; CDR3aa: CASSYIGEQFF; CDR3nt: TGTGCCAGCAGTTACATCGGTGAGCAGTTCTTC
j_gene: TRBJ2-7; d_gene: TRBD2; abundance: NA; v_gene: TRBV6-2/TRBV6-3; CDR3aa: CASSYSKLLAGVDEQYF; CDR3nt: TGTGCCAGCAGTTACTCGAAGCTACTAGCGGGGGTGGACGAGCAGTACTTC
j_gene: TRBJ2-1; d_gene: TRBD2; abundance: NA; v_gene: TRBV7-2; CDR3aa: CASSRGTNLYNEQFF; CDR3nt: TGTGCCAGCAGCCGTGGGACTAACTTGTACAATGAGCAGTTCTTC
j_gene: TRBJ2-1; d_gene: TRBD1; abundance: NA; v_gene: TRBV18; CDR3aa: CASSPGTGIDEQFF; CDR3nt: TGTGCCAGCTCACCTGGGACAGGGATCGATGAGCAGTTCTTC
j_gene: TRBJ2-2; d_gene: TRBD2; abundance: NA; v_gene: TRBV7-2; CDR3aa: CASRPGTSGSTGELFF; CDR3nt: TGTGCCAGCAGACCCGGGACTAGCGGATCCACCGGGGAGCTGTTTTTT
j_gene: TRBJ1-2; d_gene: NA; abundance: NA; v_gene: TRBV10-3; CDR3aa: CAIRAGQNYGYTF; CDR3nt: TGTGCCATCCGGGCAGGGCAAAACTATGGCTACACCTTC
j_gene: TRBJ1-2; d_gene: TRBD1; abundance: NA; v_gene: TRBV3-1/TRBV3-2; CDR3aa: CASSQPGQLSYGYTF; CDR3nt: TGTGCCAGCAGCCAACCGGGACAGCTCTCCTATGGCTACACCTTC
j_gene: TRBJ2-1; d_gene: NA; abundance: NA; v_gene: TRBV12-3/TRBV12-4; CDR3aa: CASSLPEIEQFF; CDR3nt: TGTGCCAGCAGTTTACCCGAGATTGAGCAGTTCTTC
j_gene: TRBJ1-4; d_gene: NA; abundance: NA; v_gene: TRBV27; CDR3aa: CASSLGARGSTNEKLFF; CDR3nt: TGTGCCAGCAGTTTAGGCGCCAGGGGTTCAACTAATGAAAAACTGTTTTTT
j_gene: TRBJ1-5; d_gene: TRBD1; abundance: once; v_gene: TRBV18; CDR3aa: CASSPLPQGAYQPQHF; CDR3nt: TGTGCCAGCTCACCCCTCCCCCAGGGGGCTTATCAGCCCCAGCATTTT
j_gene: TRBJ2-1; d_gene: TRBD2; abundance: once; v_gene: TRBV7-9; CDR3aa: CASSLAGLAGYNEQFF; CDR3nt: TGTGCCAGCAGCTTAGCAGGACTAGCGGGCTACAATGAGCAGTTCTTC
j_gene: TRBJ1-1; d_gene: NA; abundance: NA; v_gene: TRBV5-1; CDR3aa: CASSPLTGTPGPEAFF; CDR3nt: TGCGCCAGCAGCCCCTTGACAGGCACCCCCGGACCTGAAGCTTTCTTT
j_gene: TRBJ1-4; d_gene: NA; abundance: NA; v_gene: TRBV3-1/TRBV3-2; CDR3aa: CASSQRPSGVQAEKLFF; CDR3nt: TGTGCCAGCAGCCAACGTCCGTCTGGGGTACAGGCGGAAAAACTGTTTTTT
j_gene: TRBJ2-1; d_gene: NA; abundance: NA; v_gene: TRBV3-1/TRBV3-2; CDR3aa: CASSHWSEQFF; CDR3nt: TGTGCCAGCAGCCACTGGAGTGAGCAGTTCTTC
j_gene: TRBJ1-2; d_gene: NA; abundance: NA; v_gene: TRBV5-1; CDR3aa: CASSLGAGSDYGYTF; CDR3nt: TGCGCCAGCAGCTTGGGGGCAGGGTCGGACTATGGCTACACCTTC
j_gene: TRBJ1-1; d_gene: NA; abundance: NA; v_gene: TRBV6-5; CDR3aa: CASSYSPRAGNTEAFF; CDR3nt: TGTGCCAGCAGTTACTCCCCGCGGGCCGGGAACACTGAAGCTTTCTTT
j_gene: TRBJ1-2; d_gene: TRBD1; abundance: NA; v_gene: TRBV5-4; CDR3aa: CASSQSGTGGYGYTF; CDR3nt: TGTGCCAGCAGCCAATCCGGGACAGGGGGCTATGGCTACACCTTC
j_gene: TRBJ1-2; d_gene: TRBD1; abundance: NA; v_gene: TRBV27; CDR3aa: CASRTGAFGYTF; CDR3nt: TGTGCCAGCCGGACAGGGGCTTTCGGCTACACCTTC
j_gene: TRBJ2-3; d_gene: TRBD2; abundance: NA; v_gene: TRBV7-3; CDR3aa: CASSPKRTSSDTQYF; CDR3nt: TGTGCCAGCAGCCCTAAACGGACTAGTTCAGATACGCAGTATTTT
j_gene: TRBJ1-6; d_gene: TRBD1; abundance: NA; v_gene: TRBV4-1; CDR3aa: CASSQDSPSGQVGSPLHF; CDR3nt: TGCGCCAGCAGCCAAGATTCCCCATCAGGACAGGTCGGTTCACCCCTCCACTTT